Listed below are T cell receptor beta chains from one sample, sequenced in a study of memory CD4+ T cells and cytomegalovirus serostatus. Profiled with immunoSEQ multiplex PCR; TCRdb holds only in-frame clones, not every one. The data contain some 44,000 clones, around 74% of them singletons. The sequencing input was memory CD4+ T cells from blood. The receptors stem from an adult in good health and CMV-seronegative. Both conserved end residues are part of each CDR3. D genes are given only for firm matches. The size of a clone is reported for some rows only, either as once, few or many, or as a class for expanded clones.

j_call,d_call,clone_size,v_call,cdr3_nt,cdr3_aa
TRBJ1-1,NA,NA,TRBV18,TGTGCCAGCTCACCACCGGAATTCCACACTGAAGCTTTCTTT,CASSPPEFHTEAFF
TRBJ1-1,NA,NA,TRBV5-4,TGTGCCAGCAGCATGTCGACGGCAGTCCCGACTGAAGCTTTCTTT,CASSMSTAVPTEAFF
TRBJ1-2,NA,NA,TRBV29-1,TGCAGCGTTCGGGACGGAAGCTATGGCTACACCTTC,CSVRDGSYGYTF
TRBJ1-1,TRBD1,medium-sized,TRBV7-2,TGTGCCAGCAGCTGGGACAGGTGGAACACTGAAGCTTTCTTT,CASSWDRWNTEAFF
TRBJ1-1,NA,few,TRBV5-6,TGTGCCAGCAGCCCTAGGGGACATTTCGGTGGGTTCTTT,CASSPRGHFGGFF
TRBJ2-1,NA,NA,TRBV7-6,TGTGCCAGCGGGGTAGGGGATGGTCCCAATGAGCAGTTCTTC,CASGVGDGPNEQFF
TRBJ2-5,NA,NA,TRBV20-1,TGCAGTGCTGGGGTGGGGGCGACCCAGTACTTC,CSAGVGATQYF
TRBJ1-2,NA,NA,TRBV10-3,TGTGCCATCAGTGAGTCGGGCCGCGACTATGGCTACACCTTC,CAISESGRDYGYTF
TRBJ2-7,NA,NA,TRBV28,TGTGCCAGCAGTTCAGGCCAGAGCTTCTACGAGCAGTACTTC,CASSSGQSFYEQYF
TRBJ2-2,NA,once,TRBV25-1,TGTGCCAGCAGTGAATACAAGGGTTACACCGGGGAGCTGTTTTTT,CASSEYKGYTGELFF
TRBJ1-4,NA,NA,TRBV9,TGTGCCAGCAGCGTAGGGACTGAAGAAAAACTGTTTTTT,CASSVGTEEKLFF
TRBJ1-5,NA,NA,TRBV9,TGTGCCAGCAGCGTAGGAGATAGCAATCAGCCCCAGCATTTT,CASSVGDSNQPQHF
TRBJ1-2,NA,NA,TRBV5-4,TGTGCCAGCAGCTTGGATAGGGGCTCGGGAGGCTACACCTTC,CASSLDRGSGGYTF
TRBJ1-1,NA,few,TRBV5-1,TGCGCCAGCAGAACCCTCGCGAACACTGAAGCTTTCTTT,CASRTLANTEAFF
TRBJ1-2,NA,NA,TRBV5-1,TGCGCCAGCAGCTTGGTGTCAGGGGATAACTATGGCTACACCTTC,CASSLVSGDNYGYTF
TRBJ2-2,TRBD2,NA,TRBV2,TGTGCCAGCAGTCCCGGGACTAGCAGAGGCTACACCGGGGAGCTGTTTTTT,CASSPGTSRGYTGELFF
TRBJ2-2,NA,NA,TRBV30,TGTGCCTGGACCCAACTGCACGGGGAGCTGTTTTTT,CAWTQLHGELFF
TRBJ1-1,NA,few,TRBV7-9,TGTGCCAGCAGCTTAGCGAGAGTGAACACTGAAGCTTTCTTT,CASSLARVNTEAFF
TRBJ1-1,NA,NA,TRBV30,TGTGCCTGGAGTGTACTGGAGGGAACTGAAGCTTTCTTT,CAWSVLEGTEAFF
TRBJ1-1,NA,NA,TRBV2,TGTGCCAGCAGTGAAAGTCAGATTAACACTGAAGCTTTCTTT,CASSESQINTEAFF
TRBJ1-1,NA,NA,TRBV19,TGTGCCAGTACCGAGTACCATACAGCGAACACTGAAGCTTTCTTT,CASTEYHTANTEAFF
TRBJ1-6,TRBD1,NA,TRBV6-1,TGTGCCAGCAGTGAGGGGGACAGGGATAATTCACCCCTCCACTTT,CASSEGDRDNSPLHF
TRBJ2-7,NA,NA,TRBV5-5,TGTGCCAGCAGCTTGCAGGGGCTCTACGAGCAGTACTTC,CASSLQGLYEQYF
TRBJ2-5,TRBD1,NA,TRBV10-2,TGCGCCAGCAGTGATTGGGACAGACAAGAGACCCAGTACTTC,CASSDWDRQETQYF
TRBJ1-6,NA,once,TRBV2,TGTGCCAGCAGTGCGGTAGGACTGACCGGGATATCCCTCCACTTT,CASSAVGLTGISLHF
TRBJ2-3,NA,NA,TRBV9,TGTGCCAGCAGCGTAGACCCGTCAGGGCTTGTCGCAGATACGCAGTATTTT,CASSVDPSGLVADTQYF
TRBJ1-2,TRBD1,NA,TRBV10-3,TGTGCCATCAGTGACTCCGGGACAGGGGGAGGTGGCTACACCTTC,CAISDSGTGGGGYTF
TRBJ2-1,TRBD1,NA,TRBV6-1,TGTGCCAGCAGTCTCCAGACAGGGTTGAATGAGCAGTTCTTC,CASSLQTGLNEQFF
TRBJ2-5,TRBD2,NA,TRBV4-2,TGTGCCAGCACCCTGACTAGCGGGGGGGCCTTGGAGACCCAGTACTTC,CASTLTSGGALETQYF
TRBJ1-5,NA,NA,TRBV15,TGTGCCACCTCAGGGGCTGATCAGCCCCAGCATTTT,CATSGADQPQHF
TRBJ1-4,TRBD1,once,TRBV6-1,TGTGCCAGCGAACGCGGACAGGGGGAAGAAAAACTGTTTTTT,CASERGQGEEKLFF
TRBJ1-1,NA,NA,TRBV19,TGTGCCAGTAGTATGACCGCCATAACCGGGGGCATTGAAGCTTTCTTT,CASSMTAITGGIEAFF
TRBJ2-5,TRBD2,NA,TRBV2,TGTGCCAGCGGGGATGCACTAGCGGGGGCCAGACAAGAGACCCAGTACTTC,CASGDALAGARQETQYF
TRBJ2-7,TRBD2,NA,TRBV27,TGTGCCAGCAGGGTACTAGCGAGCTACGAGCAGTACTTC,CASRVLASYEQYF
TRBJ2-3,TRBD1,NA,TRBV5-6,TGTGCCAGCAGCATCGGGACAGGGGCAGATACGCAGTATTTT,CASSIGTGADTQYF
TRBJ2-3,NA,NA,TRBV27,TGTGCCAGCAGTTTATATTCTGCAGATACGCAGTATTTT,CASSLYSADTQYF
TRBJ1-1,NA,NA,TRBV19,TGTGCCAGTAGTATGGGGGCGAACACTGAAGCTTTCTTT,CASSMGANTEAFF
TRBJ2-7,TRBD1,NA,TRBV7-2,TGTGCCAGCAGCTTTGGGGACAGCAGATACGAGCAGTACTTC,CASSFGDSRYEQYF
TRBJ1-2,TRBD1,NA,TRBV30,TGTGCCTGGAGCAAGGGACAGCGTTCTAACTATGGCTACACCTTC,CAWSKGQRSNYGYTF